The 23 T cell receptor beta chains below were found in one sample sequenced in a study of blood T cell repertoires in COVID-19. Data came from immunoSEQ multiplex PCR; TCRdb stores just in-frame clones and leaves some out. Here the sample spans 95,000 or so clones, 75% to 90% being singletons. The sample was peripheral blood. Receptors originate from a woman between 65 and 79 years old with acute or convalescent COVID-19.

The CDR3 region is CASSRPGQGASEQFF. CDR3 sequence (DNA): TGTGCCAGCAGCAGACCGGGACAGGGGGCTTCTGAGCAGTTCTTC. The chain is built from TRBV21-1 and TRBJ2-1; the table gives TRBD1 as D, unverified against the DNA. TRBV21-1 corresponds to a pseudogene. The CDR3 is 15 residues long.

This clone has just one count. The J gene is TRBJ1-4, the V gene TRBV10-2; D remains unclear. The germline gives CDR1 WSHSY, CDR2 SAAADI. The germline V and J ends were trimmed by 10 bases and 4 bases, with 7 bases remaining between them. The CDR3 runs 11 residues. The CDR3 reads CATQRNEKLFF. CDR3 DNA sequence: TGCGCCACCCAGCGTAATGAAAAACTGTTTTTT.

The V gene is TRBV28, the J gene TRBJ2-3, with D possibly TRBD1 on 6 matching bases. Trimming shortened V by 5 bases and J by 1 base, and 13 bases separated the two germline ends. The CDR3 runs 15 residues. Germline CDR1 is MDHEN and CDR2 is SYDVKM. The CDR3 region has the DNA TGTGCCAGCAGTAGGCAGGGGTTAGGCACAGATACGCAGTATTTT. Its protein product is CASSRQGLGTDTQYF.

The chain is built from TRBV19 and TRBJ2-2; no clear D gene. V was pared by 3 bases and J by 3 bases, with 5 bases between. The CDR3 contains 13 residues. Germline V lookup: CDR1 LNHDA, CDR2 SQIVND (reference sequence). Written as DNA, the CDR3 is TGTGCCAGTAGTATCCCATACACCGGGGAGCTGTTTTTT. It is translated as CASSIPYTGELFF.

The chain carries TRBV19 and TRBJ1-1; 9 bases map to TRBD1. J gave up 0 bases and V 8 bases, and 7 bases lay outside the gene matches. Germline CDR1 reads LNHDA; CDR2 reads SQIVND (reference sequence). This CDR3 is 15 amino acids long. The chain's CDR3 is CASRLQGAMNTEAFF. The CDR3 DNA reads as TGTGCCAGTCGTCTACAGGGGGCCATGAACACTGAAGCTTTCTTT.

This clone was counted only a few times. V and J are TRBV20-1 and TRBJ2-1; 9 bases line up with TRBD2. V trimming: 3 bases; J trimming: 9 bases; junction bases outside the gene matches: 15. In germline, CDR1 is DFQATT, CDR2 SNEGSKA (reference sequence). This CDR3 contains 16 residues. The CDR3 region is CSASSGGSGLGFEQFF. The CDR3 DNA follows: TGCAGTGCTAGTAGCGGGGGTTCGGGACTAGGATTTGAGCAGTTCTTC.

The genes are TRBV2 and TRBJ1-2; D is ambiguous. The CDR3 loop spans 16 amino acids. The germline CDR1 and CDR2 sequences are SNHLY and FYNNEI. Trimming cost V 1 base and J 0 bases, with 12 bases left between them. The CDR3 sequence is CASSEDGMTANYGYTF. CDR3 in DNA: TGTGCCAGCAGTGAAGACGGGATGACGGCTAACTATGGCTACACCTTC.

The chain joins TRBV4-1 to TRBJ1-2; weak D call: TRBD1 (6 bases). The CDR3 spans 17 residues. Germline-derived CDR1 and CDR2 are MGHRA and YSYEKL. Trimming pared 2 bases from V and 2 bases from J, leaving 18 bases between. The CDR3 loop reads CASSQYSNRVTNYGYTF. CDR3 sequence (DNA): TGCGCCAGCAGCCAATATTCTAACAGGGTAACCAACTATGGCTACACCTTC.

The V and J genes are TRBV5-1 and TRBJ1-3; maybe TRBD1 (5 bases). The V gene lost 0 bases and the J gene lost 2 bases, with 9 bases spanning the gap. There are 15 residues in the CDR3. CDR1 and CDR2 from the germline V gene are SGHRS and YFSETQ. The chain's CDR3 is CASSLDGGTGNTIYF. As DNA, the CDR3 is TGCGCCAGCAGCTTGGACGGGGGAACTGGAAACACCATATATTTT. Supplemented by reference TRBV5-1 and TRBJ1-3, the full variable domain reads KAGVTQTPRYLIKTRGQQVTLSCSPISGHRSVSWYQQTPGQGLQFLFEYFSETQRNKGNFPGRFSGRQFSNSRSEMNVSTLELGDSALYLCASSLDGGTGNTIYFGEGSWLTVV.

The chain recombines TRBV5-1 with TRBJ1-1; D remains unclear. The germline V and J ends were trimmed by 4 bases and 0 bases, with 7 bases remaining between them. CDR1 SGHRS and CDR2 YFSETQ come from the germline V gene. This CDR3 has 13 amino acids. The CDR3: CASSLALNTEAFF. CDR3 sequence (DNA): TGCGCCAGCAGCCTAGCGTTGAACACTGAAGCTTTCTTT.

CDR3 sequence (DNA): TGTGCCAGCAGCTCCCCGGGTGCAGGCGGGAGGGCGCCTGGGGCCAACGTCCTGACTTTC. It is translated as CASSSPGAGGRAPGANVLTF. The chain joins TRBV11-3 to TRBJ2-6; 9 bases line up with TRBD2. The CDR3 is 20 amino acids. V was clipped by 4 bases and J by 2 bases; unmatched bases: 15. The germline V gene encodes CDR1 SGHNT and CDR2 YENEEA. The entire variable domain, with the rest obtained from reference TRBV11-3 and TRBJ2-6, is as follows: EAGVVQSPRYKIIEKKQPVAFWCNPISGHNTLYWYLQNLGQGPELLIRYENEEAVDDSQLPKDRFSAERLKGVDSTLKIQPAELGDSAVYLCASSSPGAGGRAPGANVLTFGAGSRLTVL.

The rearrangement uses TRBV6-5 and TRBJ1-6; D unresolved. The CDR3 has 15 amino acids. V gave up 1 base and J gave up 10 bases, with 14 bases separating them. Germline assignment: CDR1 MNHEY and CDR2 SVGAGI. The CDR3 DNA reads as TGTGCCAGCAGTTACTACTCCACCCTATCATCACCCCTCCACTTT. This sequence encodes CASSYYSTLSSPLHF.

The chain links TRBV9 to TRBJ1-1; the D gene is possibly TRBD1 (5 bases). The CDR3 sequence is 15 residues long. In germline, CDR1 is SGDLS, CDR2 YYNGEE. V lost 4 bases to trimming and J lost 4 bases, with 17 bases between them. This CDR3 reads CASSSGGRGSTEAFF. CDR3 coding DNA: TGTGCCAGCAGCTCCGGAGGGAGGGGCAGCACTGAAGCTTTCTTT.

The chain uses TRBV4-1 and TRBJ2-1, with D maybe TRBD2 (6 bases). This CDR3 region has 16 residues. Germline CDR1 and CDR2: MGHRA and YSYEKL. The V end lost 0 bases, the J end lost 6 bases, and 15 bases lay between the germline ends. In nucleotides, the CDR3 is TGCGCCAGCAGCCAAGATGGTTATAGCGGCCTCAATGAGCAGTTCTTC. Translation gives CASSQDGYSGLNEQFF.

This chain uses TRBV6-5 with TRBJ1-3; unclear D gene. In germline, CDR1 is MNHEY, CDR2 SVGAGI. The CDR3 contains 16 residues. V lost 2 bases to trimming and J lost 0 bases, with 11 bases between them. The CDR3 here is CASSYAPTSSGNTIYF. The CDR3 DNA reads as TGTGCCAGCAGTTACGCGCCCACGTCCTCTGGAAACACCATATATTTT.

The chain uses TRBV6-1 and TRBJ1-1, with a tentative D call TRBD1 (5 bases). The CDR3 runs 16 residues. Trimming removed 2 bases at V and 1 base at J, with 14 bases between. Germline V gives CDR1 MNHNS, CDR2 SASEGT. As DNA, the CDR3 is TGTGCCAGCAGTGAAAGTTGGGGGGACCAGAACACTGAAGCTTTCTTT. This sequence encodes CASSESWGDQNTEAFF.

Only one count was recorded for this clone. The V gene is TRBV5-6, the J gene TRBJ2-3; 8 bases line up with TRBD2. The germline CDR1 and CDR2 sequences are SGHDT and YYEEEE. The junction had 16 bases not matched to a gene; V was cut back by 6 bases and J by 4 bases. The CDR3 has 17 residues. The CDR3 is CASTGGDLAGGADTQYF. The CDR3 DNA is TGTGCCAGCACCGGGGGGGACCTAGCCGGCGGAGCAGATACGCAGTATTTT. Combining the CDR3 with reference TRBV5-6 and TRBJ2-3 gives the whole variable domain DAGVTQSPTHLIKTRGQQVTLRCSPKSGHDTVSWYQQALGQGPQFIFQYYEEEERQRGNFPDRFSGHQFPNYSSELNVNALLLGDSALYLCASTGGDLAGGADTQYFGPGTRLTVL.

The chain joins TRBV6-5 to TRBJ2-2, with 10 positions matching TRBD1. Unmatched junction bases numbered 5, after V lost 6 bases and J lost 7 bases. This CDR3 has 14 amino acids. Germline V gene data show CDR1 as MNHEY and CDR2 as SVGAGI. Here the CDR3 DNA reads TGTGCCAGCAGGGGGACAGGGGAATTCGGGGAGCTGTTTTTT. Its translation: CASRGTGEFGELFF.

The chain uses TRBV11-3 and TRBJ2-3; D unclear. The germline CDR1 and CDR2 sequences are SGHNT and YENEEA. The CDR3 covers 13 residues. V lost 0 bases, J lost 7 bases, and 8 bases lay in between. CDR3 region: CASSLDGYNTQYF. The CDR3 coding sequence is TGTGCCAGCAGCTTAGACGGGTATAATACGCAGTATTTT.

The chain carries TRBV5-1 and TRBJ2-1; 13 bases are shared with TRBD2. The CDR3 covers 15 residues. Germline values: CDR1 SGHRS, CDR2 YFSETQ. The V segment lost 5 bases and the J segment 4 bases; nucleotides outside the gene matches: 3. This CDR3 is CASRMGLAGYNEQFF. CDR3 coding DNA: TGCGCCAGCAGAATGGGACTAGCGGGGTACAATGAGCAGTTCTTC. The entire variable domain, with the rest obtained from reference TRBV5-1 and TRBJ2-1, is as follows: KAGVTQTPRYLIKTRGQQVTLSCSPISGHRSVSWYQQTPGQGLQFLFEYFSETQRNKGNFPGRFSGRQFSNSRSEMNVSTLELGDSALYLCASRMGLAGYNEQFFGPGTRLTVL.

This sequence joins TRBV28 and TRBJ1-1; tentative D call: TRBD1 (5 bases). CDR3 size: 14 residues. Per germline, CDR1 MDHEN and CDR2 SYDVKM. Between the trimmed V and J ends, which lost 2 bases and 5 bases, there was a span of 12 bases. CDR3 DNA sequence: TGTGCCAGCAGTTTAACGGGGGAAAGGACTGAAGCTTTCTTT. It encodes CASSLTGERTEAFF.

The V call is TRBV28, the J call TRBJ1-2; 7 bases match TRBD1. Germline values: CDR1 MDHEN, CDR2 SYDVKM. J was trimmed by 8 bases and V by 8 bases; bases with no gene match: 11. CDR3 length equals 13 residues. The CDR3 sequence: CASSGQVLGGYTF. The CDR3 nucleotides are TGTGCCAGCTCTGGACAGGTACTTGGAGGCTACACCTTC.

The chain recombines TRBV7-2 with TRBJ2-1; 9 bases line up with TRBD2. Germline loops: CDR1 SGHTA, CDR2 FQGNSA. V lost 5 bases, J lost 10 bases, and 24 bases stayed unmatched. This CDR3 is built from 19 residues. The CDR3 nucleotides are TGTGCCAGCAGCCTAGTGGGCCCTTCTAGCGGGAAATTCCCTAGCGAGCAGTTCTTC. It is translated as CASSLVGPSSGKFPSEQFF.